The 3 T cell receptor beta chains listed next were all sequenced from one sample in a study of cytomegalovirus exposure and HLA in healthy donors. The PCR was carried out with 60 Vbeta primers and 13 Jbeta primers. Measured with immunoSEQ multiplex PCR; TCRdb has only the in-frame clones, and not every one. Among roughly 140,000 clones listed, 80% were seen once. Material for sequencing was PBMCs. These receptors were obtained from a middle-aged man in good health and CMV-seropositive.

The V and J genes are TRBV5-6 and TRBJ2-3; 13 nucleotides agree with TRBD2. The germline gives CDR1 SGHDT, CDR2 YYEEEE. The CDR3 extends over 18 amino acids. With 2 bases clipped from V and 6 bases from J, the junction kept 12 bases outside the gene matches. The CDR3 nucleotides are TGTGCCAGCAGCTTAGGACTAGCGGGGGTTGACAGTCCCGATACGCAGTATTTT. Translated, it gives CASSLGLAGVDSPDTQYF.

This clone has only a few counts. Here the CDR3 reads CASKVWAGFYGYTF. Written as DNA, the CDR3 is TGCGCCAGCAAGGTTTGGGCAGGGTTTTATGGCTACACCTTC. The V call is TRBV10-2, the J call TRBJ1-2; D may be TRBD1 (5 bases). In germline, CDR1 is WSHSY, CDR2 SAAADI. The V and J ends lost 7 bases and 5 bases respectively, with 17 bases between them. This CDR3 region has 14 residues.

Comments on this clone: Germline is not matched at one junction end, which may reflect a read error. The sample holds other DNA sequences that translate to the same CDR3. The gene calls are TRBV4-1 and TRBJ1-1, with D possibly matching TRBD1 (6 bases). Germline-derived CDR1 and CDR2 are MGHRA and YSYEKL. The CDR3 has 18 amino acids. This CDR3 reads CASSQVGTTQVENTEAFF. CDR3 DNA: TGCGCCAGCAGCCAAGTCGGGACAACTCAAGTCGAGAACACTGAGGCTTTCTTT.